The sequence of this T cell receptor (beta chain) was determined in a study of identifying expanded T cells in peripheral blood. Healthy donors had no documented immune events, such as infections, while sampled. Study-level findings and limits: Technical replicates showed around 1.2 changed clones; roughly two weeks roughly 18; four weeks 19. Across healthy donors, higher total template counts meant significantly greater approximately two-week count variance.

The data were produced by immunoSEQ multiplex PCR, yet TCRdb's version contains in-frame clones alone and is incomplete. Of some 65,000 clones in the sample, approximately 83% were seen once. Germline V gene sequence: CDR1 LNHNV, CDR2 YYDKDF (reference sequence). This CDR3 comprises 14 residues. As concerns this clone: The antigen is not known. A read error may account for a junction end that differs from germline.

Sequenced material: blood. This TCR was sampled from a person aged 18 to 70 in good health. The chain employs TRBV15 and TRBJ2-1; 14 bases map to TRBD2. The CDR3 sequence is CAASLGLAGAEQFF. The CDR3 DNA reads as TGTGCCGCCAGCCTGGGACTAGCGGGAGCTGAGCAGTTCTTC.